This is a list of T cell receptor beta chains from one sample in a study of CD8 T cells in ankylosing spondylitis. One entry per CDR3 protein, called by TCRdb with MiXCR from the 5' RACE reads. The repertoire holds 400,000 or so distinct CDR3 sequences, with roughly 26% as singletons. The sample consisted of blood, either unsorted or a sorted T cell fraction (not recorded which). The receptor source for this set is a male donor with ankylosing spondylitis. Both conserved end residues are trimmed from each CDR3. Fields, in order: D gene, J gene, V gene, CDR3 protein. A D gene is named only where the DNA matches it firmly.

D gene: NA; J gene: TRBJ2-7; V gene: TRBV6-5; CDR3 protein: ASSYGQLNYEQY
D gene: TRBD2; J gene: TRBJ2-1; V gene: TRBV4-1; CDR3 protein: ASSQVKRGRPWVEQF
D gene: NA; J gene: TRBJ2-2; V gene: TRBV5-1; CDR3 protein: ASASRGVNTGELF
D gene: NA; J gene: TRBJ2-5; V gene: TRBV12-3/TRBV12-4; CDR3 protein: ASRSKGETQY
D gene: NA; J gene: TRBJ2-5; V gene: TRBV24-1; CDR3 protein: ATSEVTILGTQY
D gene: NA; J gene: TRBJ2-2; V gene: TRBV7-2; CDR3 protein: ASSLGMGGELF
D gene: TRBD1; J gene: TRBJ2-7; V gene: TRBV7-9; CDR3 protein: ASSSEDRGPSYEQY
D gene: TRBD2; J gene: TRBJ2-3; V gene: TRBV27; CDR3 protein: ASSLKASGNADTQY
D gene: TRBD1; J gene: TRBJ2-5; V gene: TRBV12-3/TRBV12-4; CDR3 protein: ASSLGDRDTAAQY
D gene: TRBD1; J gene: TRBJ2-1; V gene: TRBV10-3; CDR3 protein: ATKTDRGGENNEQF
D gene: NA; J gene: TRBJ2-3; V gene: TRBV30; CDR3 protein: AWNSGPYTDTQY
D gene: TRBD1; J gene: TRBJ2-1; V gene: TRBV4-2; CDR3 protein: ASSQAGTGGSEQF
D gene: TRBD1; J gene: TRBJ1-5; V gene: TRBV7-2; CDR3 protein: ASSPGQPLSNQPQH
D gene: TRBD2; J gene: TRBJ2-2; V gene: TRBV9; CDR3 protein: ASSVASGNTGELF
D gene: NA; J gene: TRBJ2-1; V gene: TRBV20-1; CDR3 protein: SARNLPPDNEQF
D gene: NA; J gene: TRBJ1-6; V gene: TRBV5-1; CDR3 protein: ASRAGNSPLH
D gene: TRBD1; J gene: TRBJ2-7; V gene: TRBV20-1; CDR3 protein: SAQRQGVFYEQY
D gene: NA; J gene: TRBJ2-1; V gene: TRBV12-3/TRBV12-4; CDR3 protein: ASSFREQF
D gene: NA; J gene: TRBJ2-3; V gene: TRBV5-1; CDR3 protein: ASSLDIADTQY
D gene: TRBD1; J gene: TRBJ2-1; V gene: TRBV3-1; CDR3 protein: ASSPRGTARAGDNEQF
D gene: TRBD1; J gene: TRBJ2-3; V gene: TRBV9; CDR3 protein: ASSPRQGASPWDTQY
D gene: NA; J gene: TRBJ1-3; V gene: TRBV11-2; CDR3 protein: ASSLGRRNTIY
D gene: NA; J gene: TRBJ2-1; V gene: TRBV12-3/TRBV12-4; CDR3 protein: ASTRGVGGYNEQF
D gene: NA; J gene: TRBJ2-1; V gene: TRBV24-1; CDR3 protein: ATSDASPLGSSYNEQF
D gene: NA; J gene: TRBJ1-1; V gene: TRBV6-1; CDR3 protein: ASSRDTANTEAF
D gene: TRBD1; J gene: TRBJ1-5; V gene: TRBV12-3/TRBV12-4; CDR3 protein: ASSLETGPSH
D gene: NA; J gene: TRBJ2-7; V gene: TRBV9; CDR3 protein: ASSVGTGEEYEQY
D gene: NA; J gene: TRBJ2-3; V gene: TRBV5-1; CDR3 protein: ASSSQGLTDTQY
D gene: NA; J gene: TRBJ1-4; V gene: TRBV5-6; CDR3 protein: ASSLVEATNEKLF
D gene: NA; J gene: TRBJ1-1; V gene: TRBV4-1; CDR3 protein: ASSLFGREAF
D gene: TRBD1; J gene: TRBJ1-2; V gene: TRBV7-9; CDR3 protein: ASSRDQGASNYGYT
D gene: NA; J gene: TRBJ1-5; V gene: TRBV12-3/TRBV12-4; CDR3 protein: ASSFDRRNQPQH
D gene: NA; J gene: TRBJ1-2; V gene: TRBV10-2; CDR3 protein: ASSGGRPELNYGYT
D gene: NA; J gene: TRBJ2-1; V gene: TRBV7-2; CDR3 protein: ASSLMGPRYEQF
D gene: TRBD2; J gene: TRBJ2-2; V gene: TRBV18; CDR3 protein: ASSLSGTVNTGELF
D gene: NA; J gene: TRBJ2-3; V gene: TRBV27; CDR3 protein: ASTAGPPFTDTQY
D gene: NA; J gene: TRBJ1-1; V gene: TRBV24-1; CDR3 protein: ATSDLLGPAF
D gene: NA; J gene: TRBJ2-5; V gene: TRBV12-3/TRBV12-4; CDR3 protein: ASSFGGSLRETQY
D gene: TRBD2; J gene: TRBJ2-1; V gene: TRBV20-1; CDR3 protein: DAMGSGGYNEQF
D gene: TRBD1; J gene: TRBJ1-6; V gene: TRBV4-1; CDR3 protein: ASSQEGGQGLSYNSPLH
D gene: NA; J gene: TRBJ1-5; V gene: TRBV4-2; CDR3 protein: ASSPRAGQPQH
D gene: TRBD2; J gene: TRBJ2-5; V gene: TRBV6-1; CDR3 protein: ASSELSSGETQY
D gene: NA; J gene: TRBJ2-1; V gene: TRBV5-4; CDR3 protein: ASSFVGSGAVAAYNEQF
D gene: NA; J gene: TRBJ2-7; V gene: TRBV7-2; CDR3 protein: ASSFGLEYEQY
D gene: NA; J gene: TRBJ1-1; V gene: TRBV15; CDR3 protein: ATSRDRRGMGF
D gene: NA; J gene: TRBJ1-2; V gene: TRBV12-3/TRBV12-4; CDR3 protein: ASSLTRYGYT
D gene: NA; J gene: TRBJ2-2; V gene: TRBV12-3/TRBV12-4; CDR3 protein: ASSLRSGLGELF
D gene: TRBD2; J gene: TRBJ2-7; V gene: TRBV12-3/TRBV12-4; CDR3 protein: ASRAGLAGTYEQY
D gene: TRBD1; J gene: TRBJ2-7; V gene: TRBV6-5; CDR3 protein: ASSYVPDRGYEQY
D gene: TRBD2; J gene: TRBJ2-2; V gene: TRBV4-1; CDR3 protein: ASSREGGLAVGTGELF
D gene: NA; J gene: TRBJ1-2; V gene: TRBV5-1; CDR3 protein: ASSPNRAHGYT
D gene: NA; J gene: TRBJ2-7; V gene: TRBV20-1; CDR3 protein: SARAGGFSEQY
D gene: NA; J gene: TRBJ1-1; V gene: TRBV24-1; CDR3 protein: ATSASGDTEAF
D gene: NA; J gene: TRBJ2-6; V gene: TRBV20-1; CDR3 protein: SASDPSGANVLT
D gene: NA; J gene: TRBJ2-4; V gene: TRBV20-1; CDR3 protein: SARDPSAAKNIQY